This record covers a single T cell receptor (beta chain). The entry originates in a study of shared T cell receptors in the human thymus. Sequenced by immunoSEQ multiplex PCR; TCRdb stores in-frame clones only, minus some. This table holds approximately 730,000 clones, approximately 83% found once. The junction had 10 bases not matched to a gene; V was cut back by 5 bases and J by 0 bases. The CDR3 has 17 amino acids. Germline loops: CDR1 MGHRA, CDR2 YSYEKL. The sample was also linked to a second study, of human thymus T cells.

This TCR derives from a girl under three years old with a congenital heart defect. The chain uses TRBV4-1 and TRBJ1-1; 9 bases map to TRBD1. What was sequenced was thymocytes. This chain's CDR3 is CASSLRPGQGLNTEAFF. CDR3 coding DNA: TGCGCCAGCAGCTTAAGACCGGGACAGGGTCTGAACACTGAAGCTTTCTTT.